Given below is one T cell receptor (beta chain) in context. This sample was taken from a study of radiotherapy plus CTLA-4 blockade in lung cancer. Generated by immunoSEQ multiplex PCR, the TCRdb table keeps only in-frame clones and is missing some. The table has approximately 95,000 clones, roughly four fifths seen once. There are 12 residues in the CDR3. V trimming: 10 bases; J trimming: 10 bases; junction bases outside the gene matches: 9. Germline CDR1 and CDR2: MNHNS and SASEGT. The receptor was derived from a human donor with non-small cell lung cancer who had a partial response to radiotherapy plus ipilimumab. The specimen comprised peripheral blood, sampled from a patient treated with radiotherapy plus ipilimumab. The chain uses TRBV6-1 and TRBJ2-1; TRBD2 matches at 8 bases. CDR3 sequence (DNA): TGTGCCACCGACAGCGGGACTAGGGAGCAGTTCTTC. Amino acid sequence: CATDSGTREQFF.